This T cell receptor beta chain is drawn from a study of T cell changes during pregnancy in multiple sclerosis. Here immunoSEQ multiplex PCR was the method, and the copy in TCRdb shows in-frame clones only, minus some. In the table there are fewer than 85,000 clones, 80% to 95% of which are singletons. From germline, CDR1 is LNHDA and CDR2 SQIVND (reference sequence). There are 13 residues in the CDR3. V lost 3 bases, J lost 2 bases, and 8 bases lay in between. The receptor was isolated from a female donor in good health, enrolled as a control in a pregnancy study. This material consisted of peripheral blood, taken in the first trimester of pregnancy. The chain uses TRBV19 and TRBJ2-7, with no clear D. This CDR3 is CASSMWAAYEQYF. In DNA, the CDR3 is TGTGCCAGTAGTATGTGGGCAGCCTACGAGCAGTACTTC.